Shown below are 22 T cell receptor beta chains from a single sample sequenced in a study of identical twins. TCRdb used MiXCR to reprocess the 5' RACE reads, holding one entry per CDR3 protein. The repertoire holds more than 1.5 million distinct CDR3 sequences, with around a third as singletons. Sequences were obtained from cord blood. The receptors here all came from a newborn girl in good health.

This rearrangement joins TRBV2 to TRBJ2-2; D is uncertain. CDR1 is SNHLY, CDR2 FYNNEI, per germline. The ends were cut back, 6 bases at V and 4 bases at J, with 12 bases in the middle. The CDR3 sequence is 14 residues long. CDR3 nucleotide sequence: TGTGCCAGCAGGGGGTCTACATCCACCGGGGAGCTGTTTTTT. This codes for CASRGSTSTGELFF.

This clonotype came up a few times. The chain carries TRBV14 and TRBJ2-7; D unclear. The CDR3 sequence is 14 residues long. V was cut by 0 bases and J by 2 bases, with 8 bases left in between. Germline CDR1 and CDR2: SGHDN and FVKESK. The CDR3 loop is CASSQDPVTYEQYF. As DNA, the CDR3 is TGTGCCAGCAGCCAAGATCCGGTAACCTACGAGCAGTACTTC.

This chain joins TRBV20-1 and TRBJ2-3; the match to TRBD2 covers 7 bases. The CDR3 length is 16 residues. Germline V gene sequence: CDR1 DFQATT, CDR2 SNEGSKA (reference sequence). V lost 0 bases, J lost 4 bases, and 10 bases stayed unmatched. The CDR3 nucleotides are TGCAGTGCTAGAGATCTTGGCGGGAGTTTTGCAGATACGCAGTATTTT. It codes for CSARDLGGSFADTQYF.

The gene calls are TRBV27 and TRBJ2-1; 7 nucleotides line up with TRBD2. V was clipped by 7 bases and J by 4 bases; unmatched bases: 7. In germline, CDR1 is MNHEY, CDR2 SMNVEV (reference sequence). The CDR3 extends over 14 amino acids. In nucleotides, the CDR3 is TGTGCCAGCACCCTCAGCGGGACGTACAATGAGCAGTTCTTC. Translation gives CASTLSGTYNEQFF.

This clonotype was observed a handful of times. The chain employs TRBV9 and TRBJ2-5; weak D call: TRBD2 (5 bases). The CDR3 covers 15 residues. Trimming removed 0 bases at V and 4 bases at J, with 13 bases between. Germline V gene lookup returns CDR1 SGDLS and CDR2 YYNGEE. The CDR3 DNA sequence: TGTGCCAGCAGCGTAGGCCTAGCCCCCGGAGAGACCCAGTACTTC. Encoded protein: CASSVGLAPGETQYF.

This clonotype was observed a handful of times. The rearrangement links TRBV7-6 to TRBJ1-1, with D perhaps TRBD1 (5 bases). From germline, CDR1 is SGHVS and CDR2 FNYEAQ. Deletions cut 2 bases from V and 4 bases from J, with 8 bases between. CDR3 length equals 13 residues. CDR3 sequence (DNA): TGTGCCAGCAGCTTAAGTGGGACCACTGAAGCTTTCTTT. It yields the protein CASSLSGTTEAFF.

The genes are TRBV5-1 and TRBJ2-2, with D tentatively TRBD2 (5 bases). Trimming removed 2 bases at V and 0 bases at J, with 11 bases between. Germline CDR1 reads SGHRS; CDR2 reads YFSETQ. The CDR3 runs 16 residues. CDR3 sequence: CASSLTRVPNTGELFF. In nucleotides, the CDR3 is TGCGCCAGCAGCTTAACTAGAGTACCGAACACCGGGGAGCTGTTTTTT.

The sample holds a few counts of this clonotype. The chain links TRBV20-1 to TRBJ2-6; TRBD1 might be the D (6 bases). The CDR3 extends over 15 amino acids. The germline CDR1 and CDR2 sequences are DFQATT and SNEGSKA (reference sequence). V lost 2 bases and J 0 bases, leaving 8 bases between the germline ends. The CDR3 spells CSARRDNSGANVLTF. Written as DNA, the CDR3 is TGCAGTGCTAGAAGGGACAACTCTGGGGCCAACGTCCTGACTTTC.

The CDR3 DNA reads TGTGCCAGCAGCTTAGCGGGGGGGGCTATGACTGAAGCTTTCTTT. It is translated as CASSLAGGAMTEAFF. The chain has TRBV7-2 and TRBJ1-1; a possible D gene is TRBD1 (6 bases). CDR3 length: 15 residues. The germline CDR1 and CDR2 sequences are SGHTA and FQGNSA. Trimming pared 0 bases from V and 5 bases from J, leaving 13 bases between.

J is TRBJ1-1 and V is TRBV12-3 or TRBV12-4, with 8 bases fitting TRBD1. CDR3 length: 13 residues. The J segment lost 8 bases and the V segment lost 6 bases, leaving 8 bases of the junction unmatched. The CDR3 DNA reads as TGTGCCAGCAGCTTTACAGGGGGGTTGGAAGCTTTCTTT. Translation gives CASSFTGGLEAFF.

This clonotype was seen more than once but under ten times. The rearrangement links TRBV20-1 to TRBJ2-1, with TRBD2 matching over 7 bases. This CDR3 is 15 amino acids long. The junction had 11 bases not matched to a gene; V was cut back by 1 base and J by 8 bases. Per germline, CDR1 DFQATT and CDR2 SNEGSKA (reference sequence). CDR3 loop: CSARGFGTNLHEQFF. The CDR3 region has the DNA TGCAGTGCTAGAGGTTTCGGGACTAATCTCCATGAGCAGTTCTTC.

This clonotype appeared a single time. J is TRBJ2-3 and V is TRBV7-2; perhaps TRBD1 as D (6 bases). V shed 1 base and J shed 5 bases, with 10 bases lying between them. The CDR3 sequence is 14 residues long. In germline, CDR1 is SGHTA, CDR2 FQGNSA. The CDR3 sequence: CASSLGGQGDTQYF. The CDR3 bases are TGTGCCAGCAGCTTAGGGGGGCAGGGAGATACGCAGTATTTT. The variable domain in full, with the rest retrieved from reference TRBV7-2 and TRBJ2-3, is GAGVSQSPSNKVTEKGKDVELRCDPISGHTALYWYRQSLGQGLEFLIYFQGNSAPDKSGLPSDRFSAERTGGSVSTLTIQRTQQEDSAVYLCASSLGGQGDTQYFGPGTRLTVL.

The sample holds a few counts of this clonotype. The rearrangement links TRBV11-3 to TRBJ1-2; possible D gene TRBD1, 6 bases. Germline V CDR1 and CDR2: SGHNT, YENEEA. V was clipped by 5 bases and J by 8 bases, with 21 bases between them. The CDR3 is 15 residues long. In nucleotides, the CDR3 is TGTGCCAGCAGCACCCACATCAGGGGTGATAGAGGCTACACCTTC. Translation: CASSTHIRGDRGYTF.

This chain's CDR3 is CASSDWTNPTGTGELFF. The CDR3, as DNA: TGTGCCAGCAGCGACTGGACTAACCCCACGGGGACCGGGGAGCTGTTTTTT. This chain connects TRBV12-3 or TRBV12-4 to TRBJ2-2, with D tentatively TRBD2 (6 bases). This CDR3 is 17 amino acids long. V lost 6 bases to trimming and J lost 5 bases, with 22 bases between them.

The chain recombines TRBV20-1 with TRBJ2-4; 12 positions match TRBD2. CDR1 and CDR2 (germline): DFQATT, SNEGSKA (reference sequence). The CDR3 spans 14 residues. J was trimmed by 5 bases and V by 2 bases; bases with no gene match: 1. The CDR3 loop is CSARLAGGQNIQYF. CDR3 bases: TGCAGTGCTAGACTAGCGGGAGGGCAAAACATTCAGTACTTC.

For this clonotype: Germline and junction disagree at one end, which may indicate a read error. The chain is built from TRBV11-1 and TRBJ2-6; a possible D gene is TRBD1 (5 bases). Germline CDR1 and CDR2: SGHAT and FQDESV (reference sequence). This CDR3 contains 14 residues. This CDR3 is CASSLDSGANILTF. The CDR3 DNA reads as TGTGCCAGCAGCTTAGACTCTGGGGCCAACATCCTGACTTTC.

Remarks on this clonotype: Possible read error: a much larger clone is one base away. The rearrangement uses TRBV25-1 and TRBJ1-4; no definite D call. This CDR3 spans 11 amino acids. Germline values: CDR1 MGHDK, CDR2 SYGVNS. The V end was cut by 0 bases, the J end by 10 bases, with 3 bases between. CDR3 in amino acids: CASSEYAKLFF. DNA for the CDR3: TGTGCCAGCAGTGAATATGCAAAACTGTTTTTT. Drawing the rest from reference TRBV25-1 and TRBJ1-4, the complete variable domain is EADIYQTPRYLVIGTGKKITLECSQTMGHDKMYWYQQDPGMELHLIHYSYGVNSTEKGDLSSESTVSRIRTEHFPLTLESARPSHTSQYLCASSEYAKLFFGSGTQLSVL.

In its sample, this clonotype was seen once. The chain is built from TRBV20-1 and TRBJ2-1; D is unresolved. The J call may be faulty, since TRBJ2-7 better matches the DNA end. The CDR3 spans 16 residues. Germline V gene sequence: CDR1 DFQATT, CDR2 SNEGSKA (reference sequence). The CDR3 nucleotides are TGCAGTGCTAGCATTCTGCCGCCTGCAGCCTACAATGAGCAGTACTTC. It specifies CSASILPPAAYNEQYF.

The rearrangement uses TRBV6-4 and TRBJ2-3; TRBD2 aligns across 8 bases. The CDR3 loop spans 15 amino acids. CDR1 and CDR2 (germline): MRHNA, SNTAGT. Trimming removed 3 bases from V and 5 bases from J; junction bases left unmatched: 7. The CDR3 sequence is CASSEAAGAGDTQYF. As DNA, the CDR3 is TGTGCCAGCAGTGAGGCAGCGGGGGCAGGAGATACGCAGTATTTT.

About this clonotype itself: A much larger clone differs from this one at a single base, so this may be a read error. The rearrangement links TRBV14 to TRBJ1-1, with TRBD1 matching 8 bases. This CDR3 is built from 14 residues. CDR1 and CDR2 from the germline V gene are SGHDN and FVKESK. This CDR3 reads CAGSFGTGNTEAFF. The CDR3 coding sequence is TGTGCCGGCAGCTTCGGGACAGGGAACACTGAAGCTTTCTTT.

The chain combines TRBV5-1 with TRBJ1-5, with 9 bases matching TRBD1. In germline, CDR1 is SGHRS, CDR2 YFSETQ. CDR3 length: 21 amino acids. The trim removed 0 bases at V and 0 bases at J, leaving 16 bases unmatched. CDR3 coding DNA: TGCGCCAGCAGCTTGGTACCCATCATCGGGACAGGGCAAGATAGCAATCAGCCCCAGCATTTT. Translated: CASSLVPIIGTGQDSNQPQHF.

This clonotype has at least ten counts. This chain joins TRBV7-2 and TRBJ2-7; D gene unclear. Germline CDR1 and CDR2: SGHTA and FQGNSA. With 1 base removed from V and 10 bases from J, the gap between germline ends came to 14 bases. CDR3 length: 13 amino acids. This CDR3 reads CASSLEVFYTQYF. Written as DNA, the CDR3 is TGTGCCAGCAGCTTAGAGGTCTTTTACACCCAGTACTTC.